The next 10 T cell receptor beta chains were all read from a single sample in a study of OX40 agonist ivuxolimab in advanced cancers. The method was immunoSEQ multiplex PCR; TCRdb's version includes in-frame clones alone and lacks a portion of them. The sample holds about 59,000 clones; 85% are singletons and the top ten take about 4.2%. Sequences were derived from CD4+ or CD8+ T cells sorted from blood, sampled in a trial of the OX40 agonist ivuxolimab. The receptors come from an adult with an advanced solid tumor such as melanoma, head and neck, liver or kidney cancer.

The chain joins TRBV29-1 to TRBJ2-6, with 7 bases matching TRBD1. The CDR3 runs 15 residues. The trim removed 4 bases at V and 0 bases at J, leaving 3 bases unmatched. In germline, CDR1 is SQVTM, CDR2 ANQGSEA. The CDR3 coding sequence is TGCAGCGTTGGGGGACAGAGCTCTGGGGCCAACGTCCTGACTTTC. Protein sequence: CSVGGQSSGANVLTF.

This chain uses TRBV28 with TRBJ2-7, with D perhaps matching TRBD1 (6 bases). Trimming removed 6 bases from V and 5 bases from J, with 11 bases in between. CDR1 and CDR2 from the germline V gene are MDHEN and SYDVKM. The CDR3 is 12 residues long. The CDR3 region is CASRVEGDEQYF. Here the CDR3 DNA reads TGTGCCAGCAGGGTTGAGGGGGACGAGCAGTACTTC.

V gene TRBV7-9 combines with J gene TRBJ1-4; unclear D gene. Germline CDR1 is SEHNR and CDR2 is FQNEAQ (reference sequence). The CDR3 is made up of 12 amino acids. V was pared by 7 bases and J by 7 bases, with 10 bases between. The CDR3 loop reads CASTVGSEKLFF. In nucleotides, the CDR3 is TGTGCCAGCACAGTGGGGAGTGAAAAACTGTTTTTT.

This chain connects TRBV2 to TRBJ1-6; 7 bases align to TRBD1. The CDR3 spans 14 residues. Germline lookup yields CDR1 SNHLY and CDR2 FYNNEI. Trimming cost V 4 bases and J 7 bases; bases outside gene matches: 4. CDR3 nucleotide sequence: TGTGCCAGCAGTGGGCAGGGGGGCAATTCACCCCTCCACTTT. Protein sequence: CASSGQGGNSPLHF.

V gene TRBV4-1 combines with J gene TRBJ1-2; D gene uncertain. Germline CDR1 MGHRA, CDR2 YSYEKL. The CDR3 has 14 residues. Trimming pared 0 bases from V and 7 bases from J, leaving 12 bases between. This CDR3 is CASSQELGRRGYTF. CDR3 coding DNA: TGCGCCAGCAGCCAAGAGTTAGGGCGTCGTGGCTACACCTTC.

This chain uses TRBV29-1 with TRBJ2-6; the D is unclear. This CDR3 contains 14 residues. Germline V gives CDR1 SQVTM, CDR2 ANQGSEA. V lost 4 bases and J lost 0, with 7 bases in between. The CDR3 DNA sequence: TGCAGCGTTGGAGATTTCTCTGGGGCCAACGTCCTGACTTTC. Its translation is CSVGDFSGANVLTF.

This chain uses TRBV6-6 with TRBJ1-2; TRBD1 matches at 9 bases. Per the germline V gene, CDR1 is MNHNY and CDR2 is SVGAGI (reference sequence). With V trimmed by 6 bases and J by 4 bases, 6 bases remained unmatched. The CDR3 consists of 14 residues. CDR3 region: CASRGQGLSYGYTF. In DNA, the CDR3 is TGTGCCAGCAGAGGACAGGGGCTGAGCTATGGCTACACCTTC.

The chain combines TRBV29-1 with TRBJ1-2; the D is unclear. This CDR3 has 13 residues. CDR1 and CDR2 (germline): SQVTM, ANQGSEA. The V end lost 4 bases, the J end lost 2 bases, and 11 bases lay between the germline ends. CDR3 nucleotides: TGCAGCGTTGTTCAGCACCTAAACTATGGCTACACCTTC. Translated: CSVVQHLNYGYTF.

To note about this clone: Other DNA sequences in the same sample also yield this CDR3. The rearrangement uses TRBV5-4 and TRBJ2-3, with D uncertain. Trimming cost V 2 bases and J 2 bases, with 3 bases left between them. Germline V gene data show CDR1 as SGHNT and CDR2 as YYREEE (reference sequence). The CDR3 is 12 amino acids. CDR3: CASSFFTDTQYF. CDR3 nucleotide sequence: TGTGCCAGCAGCTTCTTCACAGATACGCAGTATTTT.

The chain joins TRBV19 to TRBJ2-1; TRBD2 matches at 13 bases. Germline values: CDR1 LNHDA, CDR2 SQIVND (reference sequence). With 6 bases clipped from V and 0 bases from J, the junction kept 14 bases outside the gene matches. This CDR3 region has 20 residues. CDR3 region: CASSPYRTSGGSSSYNEQFF. The CDR3 DNA follows: TGTGCCAGTAGCCCATATAGGACTAGCGGGGGATCTAGCTCCTACAATGAGCAGTTCTTC.